This T cell receptor beta chain was sequenced during a study of T cell responses to AZD1222 COVID-19 vaccine. Generated by immunoSEQ multiplex PCR, the TCRdb table keeps only in-frame clones and is missing some. The sample lists some 84,000 clones; 80% to 90% were seen once. Between the trimmed V and J ends, which lost 3 bases and 6 bases, there was a span of 14 bases. From germline, CDR1 is KGHSH and CDR2 LQKENI. CDR3 length: 15 residues. The sample was peripheral blood, taken 28 days after the second AZD1222 dose. The sequence came from an adult who received the AZD1222 COVID-19 vaccine. The chain has TRBV18 and TRBJ2-2; D is unclear. CDR3 residues: CASSPTVGIPGELFF. The DNA for the CDR3 is TGTGCCAGCTCACCGACCGTGGGAATCCCCGGGGAGCTGTTTTTT. Supplemented by reference TRBV18 and TRBJ2-2, the full variable domain reads NAGVMQNPRHLVRRRGQEARLRCSPMKGHSHVYWYRQLPEEGLKFMVYLQKENIIDESGMPKERFSAEFPKEGPSILRIQQVVRGDSAAYFCASSPTVGIPGELFFGEGSRLTVL.